This T cell receptor (beta chain) was sequenced in a study of blood T cell repertoires in COVID-19. Study summary: Spain, Italy and the United States supplied samples that represented acute and convalescent COVID-19.

Germline CDR1 LNHDA, CDR2 SQIVND (reference sequence). CDR3 length: 15 residues. The junction had 5 bases not matched to a gene; V was cut back by 6 bases and J by 1 base. Generated by immunoSEQ multiplex PCR, the TCRdb table keeps only in-frame clones and is missing some. This sample has roughly 99,000 clones, with about 84% found just once. This TCR came from a woman of 80 years or more with acute or convalescent COVID-19. The sample was peripheral blood. The chain uses TRBV19 and TRBJ2-3, with 9 bases that match TRBD2. The CDR3 loop reads CASSARGGGTDTQYF. CDR3 nucleotide sequence: TGTGCCAGTAGCGCGCGGGGGGGAGGCACAGATACGCAGTATTTT.